Shown below are 13 T cell receptor beta chains from a single sample sequenced in a study of blood T cell repertoires in COVID-19. Clones were sequenced by immunoSEQ multiplex PCR, and TCRdb holds only the in-frame ones, with some missing. The sample has 350,000 to 550,000 clones, 80% to 90% seen once. The source material was PBMCs or T cells enriched from blood (not recorded which). The origin of the receptors is a man aged 25 to 45 who had recovered from COVID-19.

V gene TRBV28 combines with J gene TRBJ2-1; TRBD2 aligns across 7 bases. Germline lookup yields CDR1 MDHEN and CDR2 SYDVKM. V lost 4 bases to trimming and J lost 4 bases; unmatched junction nucleotides: 4. The CDR3 extends over 14 amino acids. The CDR3 reads CASSSSGLYNEQFF. CDR3 sequence (DNA): TGTGCCAGCAGTTCTAGCGGCCTTTACAATGAGCAGTTCTTC.

A single count supports this clone. This CDR3 is CASSKALNEQFF. CDR3 sequence (DNA): TGTGCCAGCAGCAAAGCCCTGAATGAGCAGTTCTTC. V gene TRBV21-1 combines with J gene TRBJ2-1; the table's D call, TRBD2, has no DNA check behind it. TRBV21-1 is a listed pseudogene. This CDR3 has 12 residues.

This clone came up once. V usage is TRBV28 and J usage is TRBJ1-2; no reliable D call. Germline CDR1 MDHEN, CDR2 SYDVKM. Trimming stripped 1 base from V and 4 bases from J, with 7 bases between. The CDR3 extends over 13 amino acids. This CDR3 reads CASSLSASYGYTF. The CDR3, as DNA: TGTGCCAGCAGTTTATCAGCGAGCTATGGCTACACCTTC.

This clone was seen just once. The chain couples TRBV12-3 or TRBV12-4 to TRBJ1-1, with 9 positions matching TRBD1. This CDR3 comprises 12 residues. Trimming cost V 3 bases and J 7 bases; bases outside gene matches: 0. In DNA, the CDR3 is TGTGCCAGCAGTTTGACAGGGGGTGAAGCTTTCTTT. Translating gives CASSLTGGEAFF.

The rearrangement uses TRBV30 and TRBJ2-7; TRBD2 matches at 13 bases. This CDR3 is built from 15 residues. CDR1 is GTSNPN and CDR2 is SVGIG in the germline V gene (reference sequence). Unmatched junction bases numbered 4, after V lost 0 bases and J lost 5 bases. For the CDR3, the DNA is TGTGCCTGGAGTGTACGACTAGCGGGAGGAAACGAGCAGTACTTC. Encoded protein: CAWSVRLAGGNEQYF.

The rearrangement joins TRBV29-1 to TRBJ2-3; 9 nucleotides line up with TRBD1. V dropped 3 bases and J dropped 4; count of bases not matched to a gene: 8. This CDR3 spans 15 amino acids. Germline V gene lookup returns CDR1 SQVTM and CDR2 ANQGSEA. The CDR3 region has the DNA TGCAGCGTTGATTCGGGGACAGGGCTCGCAGATACGCAGTATTTT. This codes for CSVDSGTGLADTQYF.

The chain uses TRBV10-3 and TRBJ1-2; perhaps TRBD1 as D (5 bases). Germline values: CDR1 ENHRY, CDR2 SYGVKD. The CDR3 runs to 13 residues. V lost 8 bases and J lost 6, with 16 bases in between. The CDR3 reads CAIFPGGGDGYTF. CDR3 sequence (DNA): TGTGCCATCTTTCCTGGGGGAGGGGATGGCTACACCTTC.

To note about this clone: The same CDR3 is also encoded by other DNA sequences in this sample. The chain joins TRBV5-1 to TRBJ2-7, with no clear D. The CDR3 sequence is 13 residues long. Trimming took 0 bases from V and 0 from J, leaving 4 bases between them. The germline gives CDR1 SGHRS, CDR2 YFSETQ. CDR3 bases: TGCGCCAGCAGCTTGGCGAGCTCCTACGAGCAGTACTTC. Residues: CASSLASSYEQYF.

This clone was picked up one time. J is TRBJ1-4 and V is TRBV6-5; D gene uncertain. CDR1 and CDR2 from the germline V gene are MNHEY and SVGAGI. The V end lost 0 bases, the J end lost 4 bases, and 6 bases lay between the germline ends. CDR3 length equals 14 residues. This CDR3 reads CASSYSRLNEKLFF. CDR3 DNA: TGTGCCAGCAGTTACTCGAGGCTTAATGAAAAACTGTTTTTT.

The chain uses TRBV19 and TRBJ2-6; TRBD1 is a possible D gene (6 bases). V lost 4 bases to trimming and J lost 1 base, with 20 bases between them. The CDR3 is 19 residues long. CDR1 and CDR2 from the germline V gene are LNHDA and SQIVND (reference sequence). The DNA for the CDR3 is TGTGCCAGTAGTAGGGGACAACTTTTCTACGGTTCTGGGGCCAACGTCCTGACTTTC. This codes for CASSRGQLFYGSGANVLTF.

V and J are TRBV28 and TRBJ1-3, with D perhaps matching TRBD1 (6 bases). There are 15 residues in the CDR3. V dropped 6 bases and J dropped 4 bases, with 16 bases sitting between them. The germline CDR1 and CDR2 sequences are MDHEN and SYDVKM. In DNA form, the CDR3 reads TGTGCCAGCAGCGTATCAGGGGCATTCGGAAACACCATATATTTT. Its translation: CASSVSGAFGNTIYF.

The J gene is TRBJ2-5, the V gene TRBV15; the D gene is possibly TRBD2 (5 bases). Germline V gene sequence: CDR1 LNHNV, CDR2 YYDKDF (reference sequence). This CDR3 is 13 amino acids long. Trimming shortened V by 6 bases and J by 1 base, and 9 bases separated the two germline ends. The CDR3 reads CATRLGSQETQYF. DNA of the CDR3: TGTGCCACCAGACTAGGATCCCAAGAGACCCAGTACTTC.

V usage is TRBV4-1 and J usage is TRBJ2-1, with 11 bases matching TRBD2. Germline lookup yields CDR1 MGHRA and CDR2 YSYEKL. The CDR3 runs to 16 residues. Trimming took 3 bases from V and 4 from J; bases not matched to a gene: 5. Here the CDR3 DNA reads TGCGCCAGCAGCCAGGGGACTAGCGGACATTACAATGAGCAGTTCTTC. Translation gives CASSQGTSGHYNEQFF.